This T cell receptor beta chain was captured by sequencing in a study of OX40 agonist ivuxolimab in advanced cancers. At the level of the study: All patients had ivuxolimab intravenously every 2 weeks at 0.01 to 10 mg/kg. With a range of roughly 23 to 90, age averaged approximately 60 years, and around 80% were male.

Sequencing used immunoSEQ multiplex PCR; TCRdb keeps in-frame clones, though not all of them. The sample includes about 82,000 clones, approximately 92% of them seen just once. The material was CD4+ or CD8+ T cells sorted from blood, obtained in a trial of the OX40 agonist ivuxolimab. This clonotype was sampled from an adult with an advanced solid tumor such as melanoma, head and neck, liver or kidney cancer.

The DNA for the CDR3 is TGTGCCAGCAGGGGGACAGGGGCGAATGAGCAGTTCTTC. Amino acids: CASRGTGANEQFF. This rearrangement joins TRBV2 to TRBJ2-1, with 10 bases lining up with TRBD1. This CDR3 has 13 residues. With 6 bases clipped from V and 7 bases from J, the junction kept 3 bases outside the gene matches. Germline V gene sequence: CDR1 SNHLY, CDR2 FYNNEI.